This record looks at one T cell receptor beta chain sequence and its context. Its antigen is as yet unknown. The table came from immunoSEQ multiplex PCR; TCRdb's copy has only in-frame clones and leaves some out. This table has fewer than 2,500 clones, 30% to 40% appearing once. J was trimmed by 7 bases and V by 7 bases; bases with no gene match: 12. Germline CDR1 reads LNHDA; CDR2 reads SQIVND (reference sequence). CDR3 length equals 15 residues. This specimen belongs to a study of T cells in localized non-small cell lung cancer. General study points: Of the top 100 tumor clones, median about 53 were in adjacent lung, about 30 among its top 100. There was higher T cell clonality in uninvolved adjacent lung than in tumor, and it was highest there. Because sequencing included only one region (of the tumor), heterogeneity remains possible.

The TCR comes from a male donor at least 60 years old with stage I squamous cell lung carcinoma. The chain couples TRBV19 to TRBJ1-4, with 7 nucleotides matching TRBD1. Sequenced material: normal lung tissue next to the tumor, taken before any cancer treatment. The CDR3 here is CASTSHRGRGEKLFF. CDR3 bases: TGTGCCAGTACATCTCACAGGGGTCGCGGTGAAAAACTGTTTTTT.